The 30 T cell receptor beta chains given below trace back to one sample, sequenced in a study of T-cell reconstitution after alpha-beta-depleted transplantation in children (dated by TCRdb to the mid-2010s). Preparation of the library involved PCR. TCRdb lists the instrument as Illumina HiSeq 2500. To normalize quantification of the TCRbeta repertoire, the TCR libraries were built with molecular barcoding that relied on unique molecular identifiers. TCRdb's own reprocessing of the public reads used fastp at Q25 and MiXCR and kept productive beta chains. Duplicate CDR3 protein sequences are folded into a single record with the most common DNA and genes. The sample profile shows some 300,000 distinct CDR3 sequences; around a tenth of them were found once. 2% to 2.5% of the sample goes to the ten largest clones. Material: PBMCs from the stem cell graft donor, obtained from the stem cell graft. These receptors were obtained from a human donor who donated a stem cell graft to a child with acute lymphoblastic leukemia.

V and J are TRBV7-9 and TRBJ2-1, with 13 bases that match TRBD2. CDR3 length: 15 residues. Per germline, CDR1 SEHNR and CDR2 FQNEAQ (reference sequence). Trimming took 6 bases from V and 8 from J; bases not matched to a gene: 7. CDR3 sequence (DNA): TGTGCCAGCAGGACCGGGACTAGCGGGATTGATGAGCAGTTCTTC. It encodes CASRTGTSGIDEQFF. Complete variable domain (other parts from reference TRBV7-9 and TRBJ2-1): DTGVSQNPRHKITKRGQNVTFRCDPISEHNRLYWYRQTLGQGPEFLTYFQNEAQLEKSRLLSDRFSAERPKGSFSTLEIQRTEQGDSAMYLCASRTGTSGIDEQFFGPGTRLTVL.

The sample holds many counts of this clonotype. V is TRBV20-1 and J is TRBJ1-1, with 11 bases aligning to TRBD1. This CDR3 contains 16 residues. V was clipped by 1 base and J by 7 bases; unmatched bases: 11. CDR1 and CDR2 (germline): DFQATT, SNEGSKA (reference sequence). CDR3 sequence: CSARALRDRGFREAFF. CDR3 coding DNA: TGCAGTGCTAGAGCCCTCCGGGACAGGGGGTTTCGTGAAGCTTTCTTT.

This clonotype was detected only a few times. The gene calls are TRBV9 and TRBJ1-1; TRBD1 matches 8 bases. The CDR3 is 19 residues long. Germline V gene lookup returns CDR1 SGDLS and CDR2 YYNGEE. V lost 7 bases to trimming and J lost 3 bases; unmatched junction nucleotides: 23. The CDR3 region has the DNA TGTGCCAGCCGATCGGGACAGGCGCAATGCACGAGGGGGTACACTGAAGCTTTCTTT. Amino acids: CASRSGQAQCTRGYTEAFF.

This clonotype has more than one count but fewer than ten. The V gene is TRBV12-3 or TRBV12-4, the J gene TRBJ2-1, with 10 bases matching TRBD2. This CDR3 has 16 residues. V lost 7 bases to trimming and J lost 6 bases; unmatched junction nucleotides: 12. This chain's CDR3 is CASTSSGRGVGNEQFF. The CDR3 DNA reads TGTGCCAGCACGTCGAGCGGGAGGGGAGTTGGCAATGAGCAGTTCTTC.

The chain employs TRBV29-1 and TRBJ1-5; 7 bases fit TRBD1. Per the germline V gene, CDR1 is SQVTM and CDR2 is ANQGSEA. V lost 2 bases, J lost 5 bases, and 3 bases stayed unmatched. The CDR3 consists of 13 residues. This CDR3 reads CSVEIGGDQPQHF. Written as DNA, the CDR3 is TGCAGCGTTGAAATAGGGGGCGATCAGCCCCAGCATTTT.

The genes are TRBV20-1 and TRBJ2-1; 7 bases agree with TRBD2. Germline-derived CDR1 and CDR2 are DFQATT and SNEGSKA (reference sequence). The CDR3 runs 19 residues. The V segment lost 1 base and the J segment 3 bases; nucleotides outside the gene matches: 18. CDR3 sequence: CSARGLSPRRENVYNEQFF. CDR3 nucleotides: TGCAGTGCTAGAGGCCTAAGCCCACGGCGGGAGAATGTCTACAATGAGCAGTTCTTC.

The chain couples TRBV11-2 to TRBJ2-1, with a weak D call TRBD2 (6 bases). The length of the CDR3 is 18 residues. Germline CDR1 SGHAT, CDR2 FQNNGV. Trimming left V 5 bases short and J 0 bases short, with 20 bases between. The DNA for the CDR3 is TGTGCCAGCAGCCTTCCACGGAGGGGCGGAGCCTCCTACAATGAGCAGTTCTTC. It is translated as CASSLPRRGGASYNEQFF.

This clonotype turned up a few times. The CDR3 nucleotides read TGCGCCAGCAGCTTGGTGGTAGCGGGAGGATCTGAGCAGTTCTTC. Encoded protein: CASSLVVAGGSEQFF. This chain connects TRBV5-1 to TRBJ2-1; 10 bases agree with TRBD2. The V gene end was trimmed by 0 bases and the J gene end by 9 bases; junction bases not matched to a gene: 6. There are 15 residues in the CDR3. Looked up from germline, CDR1 is SGHRS and CDR2 is YFSETQ.

This clonotype was observed a handful of times. The chain employs TRBV28 and TRBJ2-6; D is possibly TRBD1 (7 bases). Germline V gene sequence: CDR1 MDHEN, CDR2 SYDVKM. Deletions cut 3 bases from V and 0 bases from J, with 18 bases between. The CDR3 is made up of 19 amino acids. The CDR3 loop is CASSFPSRGVRSGANVLTF. CDR3 bases: TGTGCCAGCAGTTTTCCTAGCAGGGGGGTCCGCTCTGGGGCCAACGTCCTGACTTTC.

This clonotype was counted ten times or more. The V gene is TRBV4-1, the J gene TRBJ2-7; D is uncertain. With 2 bases removed from V and 2 bases from J, the gap between germline ends came to 13 bases. Per germline, CDR1 MGHRA and CDR2 YSYEKL. The CDR3 length is 15 residues. The chain's CDR3 is CASSQTVGWAYEQYF. Written as DNA, the CDR3 is TGCGCCAGCAGCCAAACAGTGGGGTGGGCCTACGAGCAGTACTTC.

Ten or more counts support this clonotype. The rearrangement links TRBV5-1 to TRBJ2-7, with 7 nucleotides matching TRBD2. V lost 4 bases, J lost 7 bases, and 14 bases stayed unmatched. The CDR3 runs to 15 residues. The germline V gene encodes CDR1 SGHRS and CDR2 YFSETQ. The DNA of the CDR3 is TGCGCCAGCAGCCAGACCGGACTAGTTGTGTGGGAGCAGTACTTC. It specifies CASSQTGLVVWEQYF.

The rearrangement links TRBV5-1 to TRBJ2-2; D is unresolved. The CDR3 has 15 amino acids. Germline CDR1 and CDR2: SGHRS and YFSETQ. The ends were cut back, 0 bases at V and 5 bases at J, with 11 bases in the middle. The CDR3 DNA sequence: TGCGCCAGCAGCTTGGACATTCCCCCGACCGGGGAGCTGTTTTTT. This codes for CASSLDIPPTGELFF.

This clonotype occurred many times. This chain uses TRBV27 with TRBJ1-1, with D uncertain. The CDR3 is 14 amino acids. Germline CDR1 MNHEY, CDR2 SMNVEV (reference sequence). V lost 3 bases and J lost 1, with 9 bases in between. The CDR3 here is CASSLGVGNTEAFF. Here the CDR3 DNA reads TGTGCCAGCAGTTTGGGCGTTGGGAACACTGAAGCTTTCTTT.

This clonotype came up a few times. This chain joins TRBV20-1 and TRBJ2-5; D possibly uses TRBD1 or TRBD2 (5 bases each). Trimming took 4 bases from V and 1 from J, leaving 7 bases between them. From germline, CDR1 is DFQATT and CDR2 SNEGSKA (reference sequence). The CDR3 runs 12 residues. The CDR3 protein is CSAKGTQETQYF. The CDR3, as DNA: TGCAGTGCTAAGGGGACCCAAGAGACCCAGTACTTC.

The chain links TRBV24-1 to TRBJ1-1; TRBD1 agrees at 7 bases. This CDR3 has 13 residues. The V gene end was trimmed by 4 bases and the J gene end by 9 bases; junction bases not matched to a gene: 7. CDR1 and CDR2 (germline): KGHDR, SFDVKD. CDR3 sequence: CATSEGGTGKAFF. CDR3 DNA sequence: TGTGCCACCAGTGAAGGGGGCACGGGCAAAGCTTTCTTT.

This clonotype was seen repeatedly, ten times or more. The V and J genes are TRBV5-1 and TRBJ2-7; D call uncertain. Deletions cut 0 bases from V and 2 bases from J, with 6 bases between. CDR3 length: 13 residues. Germline V gene data show CDR1 as SGHRS and CDR2 as YFSETQ. CDR3: CASSLDSPYEQYF. Here the CDR3 DNA reads TGCGCCAGCAGCTTGGACTCGCCCTACGAGCAGTACTTC.

This clonotype turned up a few times. CDR3 region: CSAQIGGNTNEQFF. CDR3 nucleotides: TGCAGTGCTCAAATCGGGGGAAATACGAATGAGCAGTTCTTC. This chain connects TRBV20-1 to TRBJ2-1; maybe TRBD2 (6 bases). Germline loops: CDR1 DFQATT, CDR2 SNEGSKA (reference sequence). Trimming stripped 5 bases from V and 7 bases from J, with 18 bases between. This CDR3 spans 14 amino acids.

The genes are TRBV6-5 and TRBJ2-7, with D perhaps TRBD1 or TRBD2 (5 bases each). The CDR3 extends over 14 amino acids. V was trimmed by 2 bases and J by 0 bases, leaving 8 bases between them. Germline CDR1 MNHEY, CDR2 SVGAGI. CDR3 coding DNA: TGTGCCAGCAGTTACGATGGGGGCTCCTACGAGCAGTACTTC. It is translated as CASSYDGGSYEQYF.

The chain combines TRBV4-3 with TRBJ1-2, with a possible D match to TRBD1 (6 bases). V lost 3 bases and J lost 8, with 19 bases in between. The CDR3 runs to 15 residues. Germline V gives CDR1 LGHNA, CDR2 YSLEER. The CDR3 spells CASSHAITGLEGYTF. CDR3 nucleotide sequence: TGCGCCAGCAGCCATGCCATCACAGGGTTGGAGGGCTACACCTTC.

The chain combines TRBV5-1 with TRBJ2-7; 8 bases are a match to TRBD1. This CDR3 is built from 14 residues. V was clipped by 4 bases and J by 6 bases; unmatched bases: 9. CDR1 SGHRS and CDR2 YFSETQ come from the germline V gene. CDR3 nucleotides: TGCGCCAGCAGCACAGGACAGGGACCGACCGAGCAGTACTTC. Translating it yields CASSTGQGPTEQYF.

This chain uses TRBV20-1 with TRBJ1-2; 9 bases fit TRBD1. The J segment lost 0 bases and the V segment lost 5 bases, leaving 7 bases of the junction unmatched. CDR1 is DFQATT, CDR2 SNEGSKA, per germline (reference sequence). This CDR3 has 15 amino acids. This CDR3 is CSADTGGAANYGYTF. The CDR3 bases are TGCAGTGCTGACACAGGGGGCGCAGCTAACTATGGCTACACCTTC.

This clonotype was seen only a few times. V gene TRBV6-1 combines with J gene TRBJ1-2; 9 nucleotides agree with TRBD1. The CDR3 spans 14 residues. The junction had 2 bases not matched to a gene; V was cut back by 6 bases and J by 0 bases. CDR1 is MNHNS and CDR2 is SASEGT in the germline V gene. The CDR3, as DNA: TGTGCCAGCAGGGACAGGGGATCTAACTATGGCTACACCTTC. Amino acids: CASRDRGSNYGYTF.

This clonotype was counted ten times or more. V and J are TRBV29-1 and TRBJ2-3; the D is unclear. The CDR3 is 13 amino acids. Germline V gene sequence: CDR1 SQVTM, CDR2 ANQGSEA. Between the trimmed V and J ends, which lost 6 bases and 2 bases, there was a span of 12 bases. The CDR3: CSVTPEDTDTQYF. The CDR3 DNA reads TGCAGCGTGACCCCCGAAGACACAGATACGCAGTATTTT.

The sample holds many counts of this clonotype. The chain joins TRBV5-1 to TRBJ2-2; D gene ambiguous. This CDR3 is built from 13 residues. Germline CDR1 reads SGHRS; CDR2 reads YFSETQ. Trimming left V 1 base short and J 3 bases short, with 4 bases between. CDR3: CASSLPDTGELFF. DNA of the CDR3: TGCGCCAGCAGCTTGCCAGACACCGGGGAGCTGTTTTTT.

V gene TRBV12-5 combines with J gene TRBJ1-2; 10 positions agree with TRBD1. The CDR3 consists of 17 residues. The J segment lost 4 bases and the V segment lost 1 base, leaving 9 bases of the junction unmatched. Germline V lookup: CDR1 LGHNT, CDR2 FRNRAP. The CDR3 is CASGLAPGTGDTYGYTF. The CDR3 nucleotides read TGTGCTAGTGGTTTGGCGCCCGGGACAGGGGATACCTATGGCTACACCTTC.

This clonotype has only a few counts. V and J are TRBV27 and TRBJ2-1; tentative D call: TRBD1 (6 bases). CDR3 length: 15 residues. V lost 4 bases and J lost 4, with 14 bases in between. Germline CDR1 MNHEY, CDR2 SMNVEV (reference sequence). The CDR3 DNA follows: TGTGCCAGCAGTTCAGGGACAAGGGGGTACAATGAGCAGTTCTTC. Protein product: CASSSGTRGYNEQFF.

This clonotype has more than one count but fewer than ten. The J gene is TRBJ2-7, the V gene TRBV5-1; TRBD2 aligns across 12 bases. Per the germline V gene, CDR1 is SGHRS and CDR2 is YFSETQ. This CDR3 comprises 16 residues. V shed 0 bases, J shed 5 bases, and the junction held 6 bases outside the gene matches. The CDR3 is CASSLASTSGSDEQYF. The CDR3 nucleotides are TGCGCCAGCAGCTTGGCCTCGACTAGCGGGAGTGACGAGCAGTACTTC.

The sample holds a few counts of this clonotype. V usage is TRBV5-1 and J usage is TRBJ2-7, with 8 positions matching TRBD2. V shed 2 bases and J 7 bases; nucleotides not matched to a gene: 11. Germline V gives CDR1 SGHRS, CDR2 YFSETQ. The CDR3 loop spans 15 amino acids. In nucleotides, the CDR3 is TGCGCCAGCAGCTTTGGGACTAGTTGGGAGGAGGAGCAGTACTTC. Translated: CASSFGTSWEEEQYF.

The rearrangement uses TRBV7-2 and TRBJ2-5; 12 bases match TRBD2. CDR1 and CDR2 (germline): SGHTA, FQGNSA. V shed 4 bases and J 5 bases; nucleotides not matched to a gene: 8. The CDR3 spans 16 residues. The CDR3 coding sequence is TGTGCCAGCAGCTCAGCCCGACTAGCGGGAGATGAGACCCAGTACTTC. Encoded protein: CASSSARLAGDETQYF.

This clonotype was observed a few times. This rearrangement joins TRBV4-3 to TRBJ2-5, with 7 bases fitting TRBD2. The J segment lost 2 bases and the V segment lost 4 bases, leaving 10 bases of the junction unmatched. This CDR3 spans 16 amino acids. Looked up from germline, CDR1 is LGHNA and CDR2 is YSLEER. The CDR3 region is CASSPRHPSGQETQYF. The CDR3 nucleotides read TGCGCCAGCAGCCCGAGGCACCCTAGCGGACAAGAGACCCAGTACTTC.